Listed below are T cell receptor beta chains from one sample, sequenced in a study of T-cell memory formation after mild COVID-19. TCRdb re-derived calls from the 5' RACE reads in MiXCR, one entry per CDR3 protein. The sample holds 350,000 to 500,000 distinct CDR3 sequences; about 22% are singletons and the top ten take approximately 14%. Material for sequencing was PBMCs or a T cell subset sorted from them (not recorded which). Source of these receptors: an adult woman who had mild COVID-19 (a few samples of this study predate the infection). Cell type and time point are not known. CDR3s include the opening cysteine and the closing phenylalanine or tryptophan. A D gene is named only where the DNA matches it firmly. Expanded clones get a size class; other rows say once, few or many, or leave the size out.

CSAIGPTYNEQFF | TGCAGTGCTATTGGCCCGACTTACAATGAGCAGTTCTTC | few | TRBJ2-1 | - | TRBV20-1
CASSLGLRGGPLDSNQPQHF | TGTGCCAGCAGCTTAGGTCTCAGGGGGGGCCCCCTGGATAGCAATCAGCCCCAGCATTTT | few | TRBJ1-5 | TRBD1 | TRBV7-2
CASDGFYEQYF | TGTGCCAGCGACGGATTCTACGAGCAGTACTTC | - | TRBJ2-7 | - | TRBV6-1
CASSIEQGRDSPLHF | TGCGCCAGCAGCATAGAACAGGGTAGGGATTCACCCCTCCACTTT | many | TRBJ1-6 | - | TRBV5-1
CSVQTGLLGTDTQYF | TGCAGCGTTCAGACAGGCCTTCTGGGCACAGATACGCAGTATTTT | many | TRBJ2-3 | - | TRBV29-1
CASSPGTGVGETQYF | TGTGCCAGCAGCCCCGGGACAGGGGTCGGGGAGACCCAGTACTTC | - | TRBJ2-5 | TRBD1 | TRBV7-9
CASSLNRETDTQYF | TGCGCCAGCAGCTTGAACAGGGAAACAGATACGCAGTATTTT | - | TRBJ2-3 | - | TRBV5-1
CASSQLRGTGELFF | TGTGCCAGCAGCCAACTTAGGGGAACCGGGGAGCTGTTTTTT | few | TRBJ2-2 | - | TRBV3-1
CASSVTSTAYGYTF | TGTGCCAGCAGCGTGACTTCGACGGCCTATGGCTACACCTTC | few | TRBJ1-2 | - | TRBV5-4
CSARDPGGRTDTQYF | TGCAGTGCTAGAGATCCCGGGGGAAGGACAGATACGCAGTATTTT | few | TRBJ2-3 | - | TRBV20-1
CASRPKAGGGSYEQYF | TGTGCCAGCAGACCCAAAGCGGGAGGGGGATCCTACGAGCAGTACTTC | few | TRBJ2-7 | TRBD2 | TRBV12-3/TRBV12-4
CSASGGTLSSYNEQFF | TGCAGTGCTAGTGGGGGGACTCTCTCCTCCTACAATGAGCAGTTCTTC | few | TRBJ2-1 | - | TRBV20-1
CASSLAPSGGAVNEQFF | TGCGCCAGCAGCTTGGCGCCTAGCGGGGGGGCAGTCAATGAGCAGTTCTTC | - | TRBJ2-1 | TRBD2 | TRBV5-1
CASSQEAGGQVGSPGELFF | TGCGCCAGCAGCCAAGAGGCGGGGGGCCAGGTTGGGTCACCGGGGGAGCTGTTTTTT | few | TRBJ2-2 | TRBD2 | TRBV4-1
CASSTRAGNTEAFF | TGCGCCAGCAGCACGAGGGCGGGGAACACTGAAGCTTTCTTT | - | TRBJ1-1 | - | TRBV4-3
CSVLGTMNTEAFF | TGCAGCGTTCTCGGGACCATGAACACTGAAGCTTTCTTT | few | TRBJ1-1 | - | TRBV29-1
CASSSRGNTEAFF | TGTGCCAGCAGCTCCAGGGGGAACACTGAAGCTTTCTTT | - | TRBJ1-1 | - | TRBV7-3
CASSLRRDRTSEQYF | TGTGCCAGCAGCTTACGCCGGGACAGGACGTCCGAGCAGTACTTC | - | TRBJ2-7 | TRBD1 | TRBV7-8
CASSLVGQGALGQYF | TGTGCCAGCAGTCTCGTAGGGCAGGGGGCATTGGGGCAGTACTTC | - | TRBJ2-7 | TRBD1 | TRBV12-3/TRBV12-4
CASSDTGLYDQPQHF | TGTGCCAGCAGCGATACAGGGTTGTACGATCAGCCCCAGCATTTT | - | TRBJ1-5 | - | TRBV2
CASSLRQGAYGYTF | TGTGCCAGCAGCCTACGACAGGGGGCGTATGGCTACACCTTC | - | TRBJ1-2 | TRBD1 | TRBV7-9
CSANGGVTDTQYF | TGCAGTGCTAATGGCGGGGTCACAGATACGCAGTATTTT | few | TRBJ2-3 | - | TRBV20-1
CASRTQGASTEAFF | TGTGCCAGCAGAACACAGGGGGCGTCAACTGAAGCTTTCTTT | - | TRBJ1-1 | TRBD1 | TRBV7-2
CAWDPGTANTEAFF | TGTGCCTGGGACCCCGGGACAGCTAACACTGAAGCTTTCTTT | - | TRBJ1-1 | TRBD1 | TRBV30
CASSVRVQSGDRIQYF | TGTGCCAGCAGCGTAAGGGTGCAAAGCGGGGACCGAATTCAGTACTTC | few | TRBJ2-4 | TRBD2 | TRBV9
CASGPSQETQYF | TGTGCCAGCGGCCCTAGCCAAGAGACCCAGTACTTC | - | TRBJ2-5 | - | TRBV9
CASSPRTGRNTEAFF | TGTGCCAGCAGTCCCCGGACAGGGAGGAACACTGAAGCTTTCTTT | many | TRBJ1-1 | TRBD1 | TRBV3-1
CASSQTGGGQFF | TGTGCCAGCAGCCAGACGGGAGGTGGGCAGTTCTTC | few | TRBJ2-1 | TRBD2 | TRBV7-2
CASSLETGWAEAFF | TGCGCCAGCAGCTTGGAAACAGGGTGGGCTGAAGCTTTCTTT | - | TRBJ1-1 | - | TRBV5-1
CSVGRRGEGDEQYF | TGCAGCGTTGGTCGCAGGGGCGAGGGGGACGAGCAGTACTTC | few | TRBJ2-7 | - | TRBV29-1
CASSYGQGPAYEQYF | TGTGCCAGCAGCTATGGACAGGGGCCCGCCTACGAGCAGTACTTC | - | TRBJ2-7 | TRBD1 | TRBV11-1
CASSLGQGADTQYF | TGCGCCAGCAGCTTGGGACAGGGGGCAGATACGCAGTATTTT | many | TRBJ2-3 | TRBD1 | TRBV5-1
CASSLAGMGYGYTF | TGTGCCAGCAGCTTGGCGGGGATGGGCTATGGCTACACCTTC | few | TRBJ1-2 | - | TRBV5-4
CSAPTSVKQDF | TGCAGTGCTCCTACGAGCGTGAAGCAGGACTTC | few | TRBJ2-7 | - | TRBV20-1
CASSYGTEQYF | TGTGCCAGCAGTTATGGCACAGAGCAGTACTTC | - | TRBJ2-7 | - | TRBV6-6
CASSFKTEGVF | TGTGCCAGCAGCTTCAAAACCGAGGGGGTTTTT | - | TRBJ1-3 | - | TRBV7-9
CASSVGQNNQPQHF | TGTGCCAGCAGCGTAGGCCAAAACAATCAGCCCCAGCATTTT | - | TRBJ1-5 | - | TRBV9
CSARDSQGPEQYF | TGCAGTGCTAGAGACTCACAGGGCCCCGAGCAGTACTTC | few | TRBJ2-7 | - | TRBV20-1
CASSYWGNSGANVLTF | TGTGCCAGCAGTTACTGGGGCAACTCTGGGGCCAACGTCCTGACTTTC | few | TRBJ2-6 | - | TRBV6-5
CASSLGVADNEQFF | TGCGCCAGCAGCTTGGGGGTAGCGGACAATGAGCAGTTCTTC | - | TRBJ2-1 | - | TRBV5-1
CASSHDSGRASDTQYF | TGTGCCAGCAGCCATGATAGCGGGAGGGCATCAGATACGCAGTATTTT | - | TRBJ2-3 | TRBD2 | TRBV4-2
CASSVDWNTEAFF | TGCGCCAGCAGCGTGGACTGGAACACTGAAGCTTTCTTT | - | TRBJ1-1 | - | TRBV5-1
CASSLSPVGGYTF | TGTGCCAGCAGCTTAAGCCCAGTGGGAGGCTACACCTTC | few | TRBJ1-2 | - | TRBV7-3
CATISGPPYEQYF | TGTGCCACCATCTCGGGACCCCCCTACGAGCAGTACTTC | few | TRBJ2-7 | - | TRBV21-1
CASSHRVLEETQYF | TGTGCCAGCAGTCACAGGGTTTTGGAAGAGACCCAGTACTTC | - | TRBJ2-5 | - | TRBV12-3/TRBV12-4
CATSDGGQNQPQHF | TGTGCCACCAGTGACGGAGGGCAGAATCAGCCCCAGCATTTT | few | TRBJ1-5 | - | TRBV24-1
CAIGQGSHEQYF | TGTGCCATCGGACAGGGTAGCCACGAGCAGTACTTC | - | TRBJ2-7 | TRBD1 | TRBV10-3
CASSQPGTGGDTQYF | TGCGCCAGCAGCCAACCCGGGACAGGGGGAGATACGCAGTATTTT | - | TRBJ2-3 | TRBD1 | TRBV4-3
CASSSDRDSYEQYF | TGTGCCAGCAGTTCGGACAGGGATTCCTACGAGCAGTACTTC | few | TRBJ2-7 | TRBD1 | TRBV6-5
CASSPGQYNSNYGYTF | TGCGCCAGCAGCCCCGGACAGTACAATTCTAACTATGGCTACACCTTC | few | TRBJ1-2 | - | TRBV5-1
CASSPGQLLRGQYF | TGTGCCAGCAGCCCGGGACAGCTGCTACGAGGACAGTACTTC | - | TRBJ2-7 | TRBD1 | TRBV3-1
CSVVGAPMNTEAFF | TGCAGCGTTGTAGGGGCACCCATGAACACTGAAGCTTTCTTT | - | TRBJ1-1 | - | TRBV29-1
CASQGDSDYGYTF | TGTGCCTCCCAGGGGGACAGTGACTATGGCTACACCTTC | - | TRBJ1-2 | TRBD1 | TRBV27
CASSREGSYNSPLHF | TGTGCCAGCAGTAGAGAGGGCTCCTATAATTCACCCCTCCACTTT | few | TRBJ1-6 | - | TRBV25-1
CSISSRSSGANVLTF | TGCAGCATTAGTAGCAGAAGCTCTGGGGCCAACGTCCTGACTTTC | few | TRBJ2-6 | - | TRBV29-1
CASSPRTGIYNEQFF | TGTGCCAGCAGTCCCCGGACAGGAATCTACAATGAGCAGTTCTTC | - | TRBJ2-1 | TRBD1 | TRBV27
CASTGLGLAGQETQYF | TGTGCCAGCACCGGGCTGGGGCTAGCGGGACAAGAGACCCAGTACTTC | - | TRBJ2-5 | TRBD2 | TRBV2
CASSFSGGTGEQFF | TGTGCCAGCAGCTTTAGCGGGGGGACCGGTGAGCAGTTCTTC | - | TRBJ2-1 | TRBD2 | TRBV7-7
CASSQTGQGNQPQHF | TGCGCCAGCAGCCAAACCGGACAGGGCAATCAGCCCCAGCATTTT | few | TRBJ1-5 | TRBD1 | TRBV4-1